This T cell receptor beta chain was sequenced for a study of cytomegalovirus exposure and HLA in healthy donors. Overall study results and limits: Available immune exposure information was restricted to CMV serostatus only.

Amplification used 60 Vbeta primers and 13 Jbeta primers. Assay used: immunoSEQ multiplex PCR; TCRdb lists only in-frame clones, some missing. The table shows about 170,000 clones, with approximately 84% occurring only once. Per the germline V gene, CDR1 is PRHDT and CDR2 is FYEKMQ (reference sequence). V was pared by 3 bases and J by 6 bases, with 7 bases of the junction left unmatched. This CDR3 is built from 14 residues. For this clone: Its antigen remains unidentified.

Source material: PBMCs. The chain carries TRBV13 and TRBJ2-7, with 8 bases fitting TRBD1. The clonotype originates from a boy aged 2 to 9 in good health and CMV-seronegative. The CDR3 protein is CASSLRFRGREQYF. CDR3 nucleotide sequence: TGTGCCAGCAGCTTGAGGTTCAGGGGGCGCGAGCAGTACTTC.